This TCR beta chain was sequenced during a study of Ad26.COV2.S vaccination and SARS-CoV-2 variants. Study in general: Ad26.COV2.S was injected intramuscularly once or twice, 56 days apart. Study-wide findings and caveats: People who got the vaccine or the placebo had similar non-spike TCR breadth. After vaccination, reports described spike-specific CD8+ and CD4+ T cell responses as showing substantial breadth.

The table lists this clone with a few counts. What it binds is not known. Repertoires were generated with immunoSEQ multiplex PCR, while TCRdb's copy carries only in-frame clones and drops some. The sample shows around 450,000 clones, less than 95% of them seen only once. V was clipped by 6 bases and J by 1 base; unmatched bases: 14. The CDR3 totals 17 residues. Germline V gene data show CDR1 as SQVTM and CDR2 as ANQGSEA. As for treatment: about 20 received Ad26.COV2.S at low or high dose, single or two shots; 5 received placebo; per-sample allocation not given. Collection of the samples took place on day 63 after the first injection of vaccine or placebo. This adult donor, from Boston, was 18-55 years old.

Material: peripheral blood, obtained in a trial of Ad26.COV2.S vaccine versus placebo. This chain links TRBV29-1 with TRBJ1-2, with 10 positions matching TRBD1. The source is a person between 18 and 59 years old who received the Ad26.COV2.S COVID-19 vaccine or a placebo. This CDR3 is CSVPLGRGQGFNYGYTF. CDR3 bases: TGCAGCGTCCCCCTCGGGAGGGGACAGGGGTTTAACTATGGCTACACCTTC.